This T cell receptor (beta chain) was found in a study of response to subunit inactivated influenza vaccine. Points from the study as a whole: Each seasonal influenza vaccination, the authors suggested, recruits few new T cells.

TCRdb re-called the RT-PCR reads with MiXCR, one entry per CDR3 protein. Of around 760,000 distinct CDR3 sequences in the sample, about 15% were seen once. After removal of 0 bases from V and 14 bases from J, the junction contained 11 bases not matched to a gene. Germline V gives CDR1 DFQATT, CDR2 SNEGSKA (reference sequence). The CDR3 is made up of 13 amino acids. This clonotype was seen only a few times. Its antigen remains unidentified. The chain joins TRBV20-1 to TRBJ2-3, with 7 positions matching TRBD2. The source of this sequence is a man in his forties or fifties who received an inactivated influenza vaccine. The sequenced sample was PBMCs from blood, obtained around 15 days before vaccination. CDR3 nucleotide sequence: TGCAGTGCTAGAGATCCGGGGAGGGAAAAGCGGTATTTT. Protein product: CSARDPGREKRYF.